The 10 T cell receptor beta chains below come from one sample, sequenced in a study of CD8+CD57+ T cells in acquired aplastic anemia. CDR3 and TCR beta VDJ profiling relied on genomic DNA as the template. TCRdb processed the reads anew with MiXCR; each CDR3 protein has one entry. The sample has 170,000 or so distinct CDR3 sequences, around 63% seen once. An expansion of CD8+CD57+ cells by flow cytometry had been shown in patients chosen for sequencing. The sequenced sample was sorted CD4+, CD8+, or CD8+CD57+ T cells (not recorded which) from PBMCs. The origin of the receptors is a human donor with aplastic anemia.

The chain combines TRBV24-1 with TRBJ1-1; no clear D gene. Germline lookup yields CDR1 KGHDR and CDR2 SFDVKD. The CDR3 is 12 amino acids. Trimming pared 7 bases from V and 6 bases from J, leaving 11 bases between. The CDR3 region has the DNA TGTGCCACCAGCCGGGGTAATTCTGAAGCTTTCTTT. Its protein product is CATSRGNSEAFF.

This chain uses TRBV20-1 with TRBJ2-7; no definite D call. Per the germline V gene, CDR1 is DFQATT and CDR2 is SNEGSKA (reference sequence). V lost 5 bases to trimming and J lost 3 bases, with 11 bases between them. The CDR3 is 12 residues long. The CDR3: CSAGPSSYEQYF. The CDR3 DNA sequence: TGCAGTGCTGGTCCCTCGAGCTACGAGCAGTACTTC.

This clonotype was seen more than once but under ten times. The chain recombines TRBV25-1 with TRBJ2-3; D might be TRBD1 (5 bases). Per germline, CDR1 MGHDK and CDR2 SYGVNS. The V and J ends lost 4 bases and 4 bases respectively, with 9 bases between them. The CDR3 has 13 amino acids. CDR3 sequence reads: CASSVGRSDTQYF. CDR3 coding DNA: TGTGCCAGCAGTGTGGGGCGGTCAGATACGCAGTATTTT.

This clonotype was seen only a few times. Lacking the conserved final phenylalanine or tryptophan, this CDR3 likely reflects a read error. The DNA is left out, because the CDR3 cannot be placed on it with certainty; the CDR3 is given as TCRdb lists it. The rearrangement uses TRBV4-2 and TRBJ1-6. The CDR3 extends over 8 residues, inclusive of both ends. Germline V gene sequence: CDR1 LGHNA, CDR2 YNFKEQ. The CDR3 spells CASSQDPL.

Note on this clonotype: Given a much more abundant clone one base away, this may be a read error. The J gene is TRBJ2-7, the V gene TRBV20-1; 7 bases map to TRBD2. CDR1 is DFQATT and CDR2 is SNEGSKA in the germline V gene (reference sequence). J lost 2 bases, V lost 0 bases, and 7 bases had no gene match. The CDR3 covers 15 residues. CDR3 loop: CSARELVGGTYEQYF. The CDR3, as DNA: TGCAGTGCTAGAGAACTCGTCGGGGGGACCTACGAGCAGTACTTC.

This clonotype was seen once. Germline and junction disagree at one end, which may indicate a read error. This chain joins TRBV10-2 and TRBJ1-1; D gene unclear. Germline V CDR1 and CDR2: WSHSY, SAAADI. This CDR3 is 12 amino acids long. CDR3 loop: CASWTVNTEAFF. The CDR3 DNA sequence: TGTGCCAGCTGGACGGTGAACACTGAAGCTTTCTTT.

This clonotype was recorded at least ten times. The chain has TRBV29-1 and TRBJ2-1, with D perhaps matching TRBD1 or TRBD2 (5 bases each). Trimming left V 4 bases short and J 4 bases short, with 8 bases between. The germline V gene has CDR1 SQVTM and CDR2 ANQGSEA. The length of the CDR3 is 12 residues. The DNA for the CDR3 is TGCAGCGTTGGGGGGATTTACAATGAGCAGTTCTTC. Its translation: CSVGGIYNEQFF.

The V gene is TRBV20-1, the J gene TRBJ2-3, with TRBD2 as a possible D gene (6 bases). The CDR3 is 13 residues long. Germline-derived CDR1 and CDR2 are DFQATT and SNEGSKA (reference sequence). V lost 3 bases, J lost 2 bases, and 9 bases lay in between. This CDR3 reads CSASGGSTDTQYF. The CDR3 DNA reads TGCAGTGCTAGTGGGGGGTCCACAGATACGCAGTATTTT.

The chain has TRBV19 and TRBJ1-6, with TRBD1 matching 10 bases. Germline-derived CDR1 and CDR2 are LNHDA and SQIVND (reference sequence). The CDR3 extends over 15 amino acids. V trimming: 5 bases; J trimming: 5 bases; junction bases outside the gene matches: 3. CDR3 in DNA: TGTGCCAGTAGTCCCGGGACAGGGGATAATTCACCCCTCCACTTT. Translated, it gives CASSPGTGDNSPLHF.

A few counts support this clonotype. CDR3 nucleotide sequence: TGTGCCAGCAGCCGGGACAGTGGAAACACCATATATTTT. Translating gives CASSRDSGNTIYF. The rearrangement links TRBV7-9 to TRBJ1-3; 7 bases line up with TRBD1. V shed 5 bases, J shed 3 bases, and the junction held 1 base outside the gene matches. The CDR3 length is 13 residues. Germline lookup yields CDR1 SEHNR and CDR2 FQNEAQ (reference sequence).